The 27 T cell receptor beta chains below come from one sample, sequenced in a study of Ad26.COV2.S vaccination and SARS-CoV-2 variants. The treatment was: 15 to 20 received Ad26.COV2.S at low or high dose, single or two shots; about 5 received placebo; per-sample allocation not given. Sampling was done on day 63 after the first vaccine or placebo injection. Data came from immunoSEQ multiplex PCR; TCRdb stores just in-frame clones and leaves some out. The table has some 320,000 clones, around four fifths seen once. The sequenced sample was peripheral blood, obtained in a trial of Ad26.COV2.S vaccine versus placebo. The receptors were gathered from a person between 18 and 65 years old who received the Ad26.COV2.S COVID-19 vaccine or a placebo.

This sequence joins TRBV5-1 and TRBJ2-2; 9 bases line up with TRBD1. The ends lost 7 bases at V and 5 bases at J; junction bases unmatched: 9. Germline V CDR1 and CDR2: SGHRS, YFSETQ. The CDR3 consists of 15 residues. CDR3 bases: TGCGCCAGCTTCCTGGGGACAGGGAATACCGGGGAGCTGTTTTTT. Its translation: CASFLGTGNTGELFF.

The chain couples TRBV7-6 to TRBJ1-6; possibly TRBD1 for D (6 bases). The germline V gene encodes CDR1 SGHVS and CDR2 FNYEAQ. There are 16 residues in the CDR3. The ends were cut back, 3 bases at V and 10 bases at J, with 19 bases in the middle. The CDR3: CASSLYGQKGRSPLHF. The CDR3 nucleotides read TGTGCCAGCAGCTTGTACGGACAGAAAGGGAGATCACCCCTCCACTTT.

Worth noting for this clone: A junction end diverges from the germline sequence, so it may reflect a read error. This chain's CDR3 is CAIRGAGGWTDMQYF. The CDR3 DNA is TGTGCCATCAGAGGAGCGGGGGGATGGACAGATATGCAGTATTTT. The V and J genes are TRBV10-3 and TRBJ2-3; 9 bases agree with TRBD2. This CDR3 comprises 15 residues. Germline V gene data show CDR1 as ENHRY and CDR2 as SYGVKD.

About this clone itself: Germline is not matched at one junction end, which may reflect a read error. The CDR3 nucleotides read TGTGCCAGCAGCCAAGATCAGGGATCCTTCAATGAGCAGTTCTTC. It yields the protein CASSQDQGSFNEQFF. This rearrangement joins TRBV3-1 (or the pseudogene TRBV3-2) to TRBJ2-1; D perhaps matches TRBD1 (5 bases). Germline V lookup: CDR1 LGHDT, CDR2 YNNKEL (reference sequence). This CDR3 has 15 residues.

The chain links TRBV21-1 to TRBJ2-7; TRBD2 is the table's D call, not checked against the DNA. TRBV21-1 is a documented pseudogene. The CDR3 runs to 14 residues. The DNA of the CDR3 is TGTGCCAGCACCCACCTTAGCGGCCCCTACGAGCAGTACTTC. Its translation: CASTHLSGPYEQYF.

The chain recombines TRBV7-6 with TRBJ2-3, with D possibly called TRBD1 or TRBD2 (5 bases each). Deletions cut 1 base from V and 2 bases from J, with 10 bases between. CDR3 length: 15 residues. CDR1 is SGHVS, CDR2 FNYEAQ, per germline. Written as DNA, the CDR3 is TGTGCCAGCAGCTTAGGGGGGTCCTACACAGATACGCAGTATTTT. Its protein product is CASSLGGSYTDTQYF.

Here the CDR3 DNA reads TGTGCCAGCAGCTTAAATCCACAGGACAATTCACCCCTCCACTTT. This sequence encodes CASSLNPQDNSPLHF. The chain joins TRBV5-4 to TRBJ1-6; tentatively, D is TRBD1 (5 bases). The V end was cut by 2 bases, the J end by 7 bases, with 13 bases between. CDR1 and CDR2 from the germline V gene are SGHNT and YYREEE (reference sequence). The CDR3 runs to 15 residues.

The chain employs TRBV29-1 and TRBJ2-1, with 10 bases identical to TRBD1. CDR3 length: 15 amino acids. Germline V lookup: CDR1 SQVTM, CDR2 ANQGSEA. Trimming removed 3 bases from V and 5 bases from J; junction bases left unmatched: 7. The CDR3 is CSVEKGTGVHNEQFF. The CDR3 DNA sequence: TGCAGCGTTGAGAAAGGGACAGGGGTGCACAATGAGCAGTTCTTC.

This chain connects TRBV28 to TRBJ1-1; D ambiguous. The CDR3 extends over 12 amino acids. Germline V lookup: CDR1 MDHEN, CDR2 SYDVKM. Trimming pared 10 bases from V and 0 bases from J, leaving 9 bases between. CDR3 DNA: TGTGCCATCAGAGGGTTGAACACTGAAGCTTTCTTT. It encodes CAIRGLNTEAFF. The entire variable domain, with the rest obtained from reference TRBV28 and TRBJ1-1, is as follows: DVKVTQSSRYLVKRTGEKVFLECVQDMDHENMFWYRQDPGLGLRLIYFSYDVKMKEKGDIPEGYSVSREKKERFSLILESASTNQTSMYLCAIRGLNTEAFFGQGTRLTVV.

This clone was recorded a few times. This rearrangement joins TRBV6-6 to TRBJ2-7; 10 bases are shared with TRBD2. This CDR3 is built from 15 residues. The trim removed 10 bases at V and 7 bases at J, leaving 16 bases unmatched. The germline gives CDR1 MNHNY, CDR2 SVGAGI (reference sequence). The CDR3 DNA sequence: TGTGCCACCACGACACCGAGCGGGGGGGCGGAAGAGCAGTACTTC. Protein product: CATTTPSGGAEEQYF.

The chain employs TRBV12-3 or TRBV12-4 and TRBJ1-5; unclear D gene. The V end was cut by 3 bases, the J end by 6 bases, with 6 bases between. The CDR3 sequence is 12 residues long. The CDR3: CASSLRRQPQHF. CDR3 nucleotide sequence: TGTGCCAGCAGTTTGAGACGTCAGCCCCAGCATTTT.

The chain couples TRBV5-1 to TRBJ1-1; 7 nucleotides agree with TRBD1. This CDR3 has 14 amino acids. The V and J ends lost 0 bases and 8 bases, in that order; junction bases with no gene match: 7. CDR1 is SGHRS and CDR2 is YFSETQ in the germline V gene. The CDR3 is CASSLGFGDSEAFF. CDR3 nucleotide sequence: TGCGCCAGCAGCTTGGGGTTTGGGGACAGCGAAGCTTTCTTT.

This clone was found once. An end of the junction differs from the germline gene, which may be a read error. CDR3 in amino acids: CGGGGYPPQHF. DNA for the CDR3: TGCGGCGGGGGGGGGTATCCGCCCCAGCATTTT. The chain has TRBV27 and TRBJ1-5; tentatively, D is TRBD1 (5 bases). In germline, CDR1 is MNHEY, CDR2 SMNVEV (reference sequence). This CDR3 region has 11 residues.

CDR3 coding DNA: TGTGCCAGCAGTTACTCAGGCCAGGGGTTCTATGGCTACACCTTC. Encoded protein: CASSYSGQGFYGYTF. The rearrangement links TRBV6-5 to TRBJ1-2; D possibly corresponds to TRBD1 (6 bases). The V end was cut by 0 bases, the J end by 4 bases, with 12 bases between. The CDR3 consists of 15 residues. Germline V gene sequence: CDR1 MNHEY, CDR2 SVGAGI.

The table lists this clone with a count of one. V and J are TRBV6-1 and TRBJ1-2, with D perhaps TRBD1 (6 bases). CDR3 length: 13 residues. V was clipped by 1 base and J by 7 bases, with 10 bases between them. Germline V gene data show CDR1 as MNHNS and CDR2 as SASEGT. The CDR3: CASSEDRVGGYTF. CDR3 in DNA: TGTGCCAGCAGTGAAGACAGGGTCGGTGGCTACACCTTC.

This chain connects TRBV28 to TRBJ1-6; TRBD1 might be the D (5 bases). The germline gives CDR1 MDHEN, CDR2 SYDVKM. CDR3 length: 17 residues. Deletions cut 3 bases from V and 6 bases from J, with 18 bases between. CDR3 sequence reads: CASSFWTLGTGNSPLHF. CDR3 DNA: TGTGCCAGCAGTTTTTGGACCTTAGGGACTGGTAATTCACCCCTCCACTTT.

This chain links TRBV11-3 with TRBJ2-7; perhaps TRBD2 as D (5 bases). The V gene's germline CDR1 is SGHNT and CDR2 YENEEA. CDR3 length: 13 amino acids. V was clipped by 6 bases and J by 5 bases, with 14 bases between them. This CDR3 reads CASRPRGFDEQYF. CDR3 bases: TGTGCCAGCAGACCACGGGGTTTCGACGAGCAGTACTTC.

This sequence joins TRBV6-5 and TRBJ1-2, with D tentatively TRBD1 (5 bases). There are 15 residues in the CDR3. Per germline, CDR1 MNHEY and CDR2 SVGAGI. V was pared by 4 bases and J by 8 bases, with 20 bases between. CDR3 DNA: TGTGCCAGCAGTTCATGGGACGGACTCCTGAGCGGCTACACCTTC. Translating gives CASSSWDGLLSGYTF.

The V gene is TRBV5-1, the J gene TRBJ2-2, with D maybe TRBD1 (5 bases). V lost 4 bases and J 4 bases, leaving 11 bases between the germline ends. This CDR3 spans 14 amino acids. In germline, CDR1 is SGHRS, CDR2 YFSETQ. The CDR3 sequence is CASSNPGSTGELFF. The CDR3 nucleotides are TGCGCCAGCAGCAATCCAGGGTCCACCGGGGAGCTGTTTTTT.

The rearrangement joins TRBV9 to TRBJ2-3; D tentatively reads TRBD1 or TRBD2 (5 bases each). Germline V gene lookup returns CDR1 SGDLS and CDR2 YYNGEE. V was trimmed by 4 bases and J by 3 bases, leaving 15 bases between them. The CDR3 is made up of 15 amino acids. CDR3 in amino acids: CASSPPGQETDTQYF. CDR3 nucleotides: TGTGCCAGCAGCCCTCCGGGGCAGGAAACAGATACGCAGTATTTT.

This sequence joins TRBV7-9 and TRBJ1-4, with D perhaps TRBD1 (6 bases). V was clipped by 4 bases and J by 2 bases, with 11 bases between them. Germline V gene data show CDR1 as SEHNR and CDR2 as FQNEAQ (reference sequence). This CDR3 contains 15 residues. The CDR3 DNA sequence: TGTGCCAGCAGCTCCCGGGGGGCGACTAATGAAAAACTGTTTTTT. This sequence encodes CASSSRGATNEKLFF.

The V call is TRBV23-1, the J call TRBJ2-7; a weak D match, TRBD1 (6 bases). TRBV23-1 has ORF status, its function being uncertain. Trimming shortened V by 4 bases and J by 3 bases, and 10 bases separated the two germline ends. The CDR3 length is 13 residues. The CDR3 reads CASSRARGYEQYF. The CDR3 DNA sequence: TGCGCCAGCAGTCGGGCCAGGGGCTACGAGCAGTACTTC.

This clone was seen a single time. The chain employs TRBV18 and TRBJ2-5; D is perhaps TRBD1 (6 bases). Trimming removed 4 bases from V and 5 bases from J, with 17 bases in between. The CDR3 runs 15 residues. CDR1 is KGHSH and CDR2 is LQKENI in the germline V gene. CDR3 amino acids: CASSQGQIMGETQYF. CDR3 bases: TGTGCCAGCTCACAAGGACAGATTATGGGGGAGACCCAGTACTTC.

This chain links TRBV5-1 with TRBJ1-6; 7 nucleotides line up with TRBD1. This CDR3 contains 16 residues. The germline CDR1 and CDR2 sequences are SGHRS and YFSETQ. Trimming cost V 4 bases and J 7 bases; bases outside gene matches: 11. Here the CDR3 reads CASSLGQELGNSPLHF. The CDR3 region has the DNA TGCGCCAGCAGCCTCGGACAGGAGTTGGGCAATTCACCCCTCCACTTT. The complete variable domain, with remaining parts taken from reference TRBV5-1 and TRBJ1-6, reads KAGVTQTPRYLIKTRGQQVTLSCSPISGHRSVSWYQQTPGQGLQFLFEYFSETQRNKGNFPGRFSGRQFSNSRSEMNVSTLELGDSALYLCASSLGQELGNSPLHFGNGTRLTVT.

This chain joins TRBV4-1 and TRBJ2-3; possibly TRBD1 for D (6 bases). Germline CDR1 MGHRA, CDR2 YSYEKL. This CDR3 region has 19 residues. Between the trimmed V and J ends, which lost 0 bases and 0 bases, there was a span of 19 bases. CDR3 coding DNA: TGCGCCAGCAGCCAAGATATGGCAGGGGCTACGTCTAGCACAGATACGCAGTATTTT. It is translated as CASSQDMAGATSSTDTQYF.

The chain recombines TRBV10-3 with TRBJ2-3; D is unclear. Germline CDR1 reads ENHRY; CDR2 reads SYGVKD. The CDR3 totals 11 residues. Trimming took 6 bases from V and 2 from J, leaving 3 bases between them. The CDR3 DNA follows: TGTGCCATCAGAGACACAGATACGCAGTATTTT. Amino acids: CAIRDTDTQYF.

V and J are TRBV10-3 and TRBJ1-1, with 12 bases that match TRBD1. Germline V gene data show CDR1 as ENHRY and CDR2 as SYGVKD. V lost 7 bases, J lost 12 bases, and 6 bases stayed unmatched. The length of the CDR3 is 12 residues. The CDR3 spells CAINSRDRGPFF. CDR3 nucleotide sequence: TGTGCCATCAATAGTAGGGACAGGGGGCCTTTCTTT.